These T cell receptor beta chains were read from a single sample in a study of blood T cell repertoires in COVID-19. Using immunoSEQ multiplex PCR, the repertoire was profiled, and TCRdb retains in-frame clones only, with some absent. The data contain about 160,000 clones, over 80% of them seen just once; the ten biggest clones take up roughly 9%. Material: peripheral blood. The receptor source for this set is an elderly woman with active or convalescent COVID-19. CDR3s include the opening cysteine and the closing phenylalanine or tryptophan. Each record gives: D gene, V gene, J gene, clone size, CDR3 protein, CDR3 DNA. A D gene is named only where the DNA matches it firmly. Not all rows give a size; the values are once, few, many and, for expanded clones, a class.

>TRBD2|TRBV10-3|TRBJ2-2|.
CAIKLAGGYTGELFF
TGTGCCATCAAGCTAGCGGGGGGCTACACCGGGGAGCTGTTTTTT
>.|TRBV7-2|TRBJ2-3|.
CASSLGTLVSDTQYF
TGTGCCAGCAGCTTAGGAACCCTAGTCTCAGATACGCAGTATTTT
>.|TRBV27|TRBJ2-5|.
CASSLDPGDETQYF
TGTGCCAGCAGTTTAGACCCAGGGGATGAGACCCAGTACTTC
>.|TRBV19|TRBJ2-5|.
CASSIGGAGETQYF
TGTGCCAGTAGTATTGGGGGGGCCGGGGAGACCCAGTACTTC
>TRBD1|TRBV4-2|TRBJ2-7|.
CASSQEMGQGNYEQYF
TGTGCCAGCAGCCAAGAAATGGGACAGGGTAATTACGAGCAGTACTTC
>TRBD1|TRBV5-1|TRBJ1-1|.
CASSKPRTGGTEAFF
TGCGCCAGCAGCAAACCCCGGACAGGGGGCACTGAAGCTTTCTTT
>TRBD1|TRBV6-2/TRBV6-3|TRBJ1-1|.
CASSYVAGGTEAFF
TGTGCCAGCAGTTACGTCGCAGGGGGGACTGAAGCTTTCTTT
>.|TRBV4-3|TRBJ1-2|.
CASSQDPGANYGYTF
TGCGCCAGCAGCCAAGATCCAGGGGCCAACTATGGCTACACCTTC
>.|TRBV5-6|TRBJ2-3|.
CASSLRTIDTQYF
TGTGCCAGCAGCCTGCGGACAATAGATACGCAGTATTTT
>.|TRBV18|TRBJ1-1|.
CASSPGQNTEAFF
TGTGCCAGCTCCCCGGGACAGAACACTGAAGCTTTCTTT
>TRBD1|TRBV11-2|TRBJ2-2|.
CASSLEGGEVGELFF
TGTGCCAGCAGCTTAGAAGGGGGCGAGGTCGGGGAGCTGTTTTTT
>.|TRBV20-1|TRBJ1-1|.
CSATDVNEAFF
TGCAGTGCGACTGACGTGAATGAAGCTTTCTTT
>.|TRBV6-1|TRBJ1-5|.
CASSAGLGSASNQPQHF
TGTGCCAGCAGTGCGGGACTTGGGTCGGCGAGCAATCAGCCCCAGCATTTT
>TRBD1|TRBV6-5|TRBJ1-2|.
CASSPDREGTGYTF
TGTGCCAGCAGTCCCGACAGGGAAGGAACAGGCTACACCTTC
>TRBD1|TRBV27|TRBJ1-1|.
CASSLYMTGFDTEAFF
TGTGCCAGCAGTTTATACATGACAGGGTTCGACACTGAAGCTTTCTTT
>.|TRBV29-1|TRBJ1-2|.
CSGRRVVYYGYTF
TGCAGCGGCCGCAGGGTGGTTTACTATGGCTACACCTTC
>TRBD1|TRBV11-1|TRBJ2-7|few
CASSWDRAYEQYF
TGTGCCAGCAGCTGGGACAGGGCCTACGAGCAGTACTTC
>TRBD1|TRBV28|TRBJ1-2|.
CASIDRGRANYGYTF
TGTGCCAGCATCGACAGGGGGCGAGCTAACTATGGCTACACCTTC
>.|TRBV11-3|TRBJ1-1|.
CASSLDQPIQPRGAFF
TGTGCCAGCAGCTTAGATCAGCCGATCCAGCCCAGGGGAGCTTTCTTT
>.|TRBV6-1|TRBJ1-2|.
CASSEVADGYTF
TGTGCCAGCAGTGAAGTGGCAGATGGCTACACCTTC
>.|TRBV27|TRBJ1-5|few
CASSQGGRNQPQHF
TGTGCCAGCAGTCAAGGAGGGCGCAATCAGCCCCAGCATTTT
>.|TRBV7-8|TRBJ1-1|few
CASSPGRWGYTEAFF
TGTGCCAGCAGCCCGGGGAGGTGGGGGTACACTGAAGCTTTCTTT
>TRBD1|TRBV27|TRBJ1-6|.
CASTGTGSSSPLHF
TGTGCCAGCACCGGGACAGGGTCAAGTTCACCCCTCCACTTT
>.|TRBV29-1|TRBJ1-2|.
CSASDPVSYGYTF
TGCAGCGCCTCAGATCCTGTCTCCTATGGCTACACCTTC
>TRBD1|TRBV5-1|TRBJ1-3|.
CASSYGDRGGNTIYF
TGCGCCAGCAGCTATGGGGACAGGGGAGGAAACACCATATATTTT
>.|TRBV2|TRBJ1-5|.
CASRERGNHNQPQHF
TGTGCCAGCAGAGAGAGAGGGAACCACAATCAGCCCCAGCATTTT
>.|TRBV4-3|TRBJ1-5|.
CASSRGALSNQPQHF
TGCGCCAGCAGCCGCGGGGCGTTGAGCAATCAGCCCCAGCATTTT
>TRBD1|TRBV6-5|TRBJ1-4|.
CASRREGGVEKLFF
TGTGCCAGCAGAAGGGAAGGGGGCGTTGAAAAACTGTTTTTT
>TRBD2|TRBV7-2|TRBJ2-2|.
CASSPGTSGGSVAGELFF
TGTGCCAGCAGCCCCGGGACTAGCGGGGGGTCAGTAGCCGGGGAGCTGTTTTTT
>TRBD1|TRBV5-6|TRBJ1-2|few
CASSFGQGAYGYTF
TGTGCCAGCAGCTTTGGACAGGGCGCATATGGCTACACCTTC
>TRBD2|TRBV27|TRBJ2-7|.
CASSLISLAGGAREQYF
TGTGCCAGCAGTTTAATCTCGCTAGCGGGGGGCGCCCGGGAGCAGTACTTC
>.|TRBV2|TRBJ2-1|.
CASRRQPLDEQFF
TGTGCCAGCAGGAGGCAGCCCCTGGATGAGCAGTTCTTC
>.|TRBV12-5|TRBJ1-5|.
CASGQGLGNQPQHF
TGTGCTAGTGGACAGGGATTGGGCAATCAGCCCCAGCATTTT
>.|TRBV19|TRBJ1-2|.
CASSTAGSLVYGYTF
TGTGCCAGTAGCACCGCGGGGTCCTTAGTCTATGGCTACACCTTC
>TRBD1|TRBV5-1|TRBJ1-2|.
CASSLGTGKSNYGYTF
TGCGCCAGCAGCTTAGGGACAGGGAAATCCAACTATGGCTACACCTTC
>.|TRBV11-3|TRBJ1-4|.
CASSLGGGTNEKLFF
TGTGCCAGCAGCTTAGGAGGGGGAACTAATGAAAAACTGTTTTTT
>TRBD1|TRBV10-3|TRBJ1-1|.
CATRTGAHQNTEAFF
TGTGCCACCCGGACAGGGGCCCACCAGAACACTGAAGCTTTCTTT
>TRBD1|TRBV18|TRBJ2-1|once
CASQGQRLDEQFF
TGTGCCAGCCAGGGACAGCGACTGGATGAGCAGTTCTTC
>.|TRBV24-1|TRBJ1-1|.
CATSEAGKDTEAFF
TGTGCCACCAGTGAAGCGGGTAAAGACACTGAAGCTTTCTTT
>TRBD1|TRBV6-2/TRBV6-3|TRBJ2-1|.
CASSPGTGVDEQFF
TGTGCCAGCAGCCCCGGGACAGGGGTCGACGAGCAGTTCTTC
>.|TRBV18|TRBJ1-6|once
CASSPNSGSANSPLHF
TGTGCCAGCTCACCCAACTCCGGGAGCGCCAATTCACCCCTCCACTTT
>.|TRBV4-3|TRBJ1-2|.
CASSQEWERGFGYTF
TGCGCCAGCAGCCAAGAATGGGAGAGGGGGTTTGGCTACACCTTC
>.|TRBV19|TRBJ1-5|few
CASNNPGQVWQPQHF
TGTGCCAGTAATAACCCTGGGCAGGTCTGGCAGCCCCAGCATTTT